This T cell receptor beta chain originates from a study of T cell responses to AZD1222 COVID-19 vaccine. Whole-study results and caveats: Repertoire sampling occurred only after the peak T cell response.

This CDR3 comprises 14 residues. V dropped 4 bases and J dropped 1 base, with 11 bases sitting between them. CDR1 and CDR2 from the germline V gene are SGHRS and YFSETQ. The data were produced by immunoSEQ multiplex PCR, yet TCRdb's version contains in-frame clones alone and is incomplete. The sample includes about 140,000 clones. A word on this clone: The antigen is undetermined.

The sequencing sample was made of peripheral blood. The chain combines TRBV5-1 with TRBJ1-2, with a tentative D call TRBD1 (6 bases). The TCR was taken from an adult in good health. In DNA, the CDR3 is TGCGCCAGCAGCCCACGACAGGATAACTATGGCTACACCTTC. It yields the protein CASSPRQDNYGYTF.